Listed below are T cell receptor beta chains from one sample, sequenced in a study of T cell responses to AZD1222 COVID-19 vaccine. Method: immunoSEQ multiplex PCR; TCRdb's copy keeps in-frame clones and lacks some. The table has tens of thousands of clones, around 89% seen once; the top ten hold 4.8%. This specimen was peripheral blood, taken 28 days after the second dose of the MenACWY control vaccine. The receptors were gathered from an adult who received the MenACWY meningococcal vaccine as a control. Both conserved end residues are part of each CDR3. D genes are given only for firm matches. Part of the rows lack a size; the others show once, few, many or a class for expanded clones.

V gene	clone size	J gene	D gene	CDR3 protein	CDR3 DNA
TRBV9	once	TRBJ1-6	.	CASSVDSARGGNSPLHF	TGTGCCAGCAGCGTAGACTCAGCCCGGGGAGGGAATTCACCCCTCCACTTT
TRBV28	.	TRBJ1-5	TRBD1	CASGKTGVQPQHF	TGTGCCAGCGGAAAAACAGGGGTGCAGCCCCAGCATTTT
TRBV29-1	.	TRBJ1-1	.	CSVARGGNTEAFF	TGCAGCGTTGCGCGGGGGGGTAACACTGAAGCTTTCTTT
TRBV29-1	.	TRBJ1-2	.	CSVARADGYTF	TGCAGCGTTGCCAGGGCGGACGGCTACACCTTC
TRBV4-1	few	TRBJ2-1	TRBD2	CASSQERGGSYNEQFF	TGCGCCAGCAGCCAAGAACGCGGGGGCTCCTACAATGAGCAGTTCTTC
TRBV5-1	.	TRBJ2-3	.	CASSFDGSSTDTQYF	TGCGCCAGCAGCTTTGACGGATCTAGCACAGATACGCAGTATTTT
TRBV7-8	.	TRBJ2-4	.	CASSSFRDPAKNIQYF	TGTGCCAGCAGCAGCTTCCGGGACCCCGCCAAAAACATTCAGTACTTC
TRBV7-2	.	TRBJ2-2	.	CASSLALLAATGELFF	TGTGCCAGCAGCTTGGCTCTCTTGGCAGCCACCGGGGAGCTGTTTTTT
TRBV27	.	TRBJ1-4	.	CASAGYPTGQTNEKLFF	TGTGCCAGCGCAGGGTACCCGACAGGACAGACTAATGAAAAACTGTTTTTT
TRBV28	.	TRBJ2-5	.	CASSPQAETQYF	TGTGCCAGCAGCCCCCAAGCAGAGACCCAGTACTTC
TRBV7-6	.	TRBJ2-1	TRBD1	CASSPGQNYNEQFF	TGTGCCAGCAGCCCGGGACAGAACTACAATGAGCAGTTCTTC
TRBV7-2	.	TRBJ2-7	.	CASSGIDNSYEQYF	TGTGCCAGCAGCGGTATTGACAATAGCTACGAGCAGTACTTC
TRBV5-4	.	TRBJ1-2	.	CASSPGRGVYGYTF	TGTGCCAGCAGCCCGGGGAGGGGGGTCTATGGCTACACCTTC
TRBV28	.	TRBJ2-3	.	CASSLPISLGTDTQYF	TGTGCCAGCAGTCTACCTATCTCCTTAGGCACAGATACGCAGTATTTT
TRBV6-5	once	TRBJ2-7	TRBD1	CASRGQGFYEQYF	TGTGCCAGCAGGGGACAGGGGTTCTACGAGCAGTACTTC
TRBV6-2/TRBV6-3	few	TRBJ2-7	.	CASSYDEPGQVKGGYYEQYF	TGTGCCAGCAGTTACGATGAACCCGGACAGGTGAAAGGGGGGTACTACGAGCAGTACTTC
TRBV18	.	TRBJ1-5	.	CASSPGRNQPQHF	TGTGCCAGCTCACCGGGACGTAATCAGCCCCAGCATTTT
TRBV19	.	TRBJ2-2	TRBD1	CASSSPSGTGEAGELFF	TGTGCCAGTAGTTCCCCCTCCGGGACAGGGGAGGCCGGGGAGCTGTTTTTT
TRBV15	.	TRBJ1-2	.	CATSRTANYGYTF	TGTGCCACCAGCAGGACAGCTAACTATGGCTACACCTTC
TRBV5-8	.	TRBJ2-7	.	CASSSPAYEQYF	TGTGCCAGCAGCTCACCAGCCTACGAGCAGTACTTC
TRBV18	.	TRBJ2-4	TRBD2	CASSPSGTSNIQYF	TGTGCCAGCTCACCCAGCGGGACTAGCAACATTCAGTACTTC
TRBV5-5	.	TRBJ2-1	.	CASSFAPKDRGNEQFF	TGTGCCAGCAGCTTTGCACCCAAGGATCGGGGCAATGAGCAGTTCTTC
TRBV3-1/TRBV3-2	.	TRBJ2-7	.	CASSQVGVDEQYF	TGTGCCAGCAGCCAAGTCGGAGTGGACGAGCAGTACTTC
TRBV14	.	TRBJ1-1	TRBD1	CASSPRTGIMNTEAFF	TGTGCCAGCAGCCCCAGGACAGGGATCATGAACACTGAAGCTTTCTTT
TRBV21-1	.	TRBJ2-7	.	CASSTLGQGAASYEQYF	TGTGCCAGCAGCACGCTGGGACAGGGGGCAGCGTCCTACGAGCAGTACTTC
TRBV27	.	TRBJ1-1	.	CASSEPGGENTEAFF	TGTGCCAGCAGCGAACCGGGGGGGGAGAACACTGAAGCTTTCTTT
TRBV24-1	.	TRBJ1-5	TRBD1	CATSEAGGYQPQHF	TGTGCCACCAGTGAGGCAGGGGGCTATCAGCCCCAGCATTTT
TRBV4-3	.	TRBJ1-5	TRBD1	CASSQGTGGYFGGNQPQHF	TGCGCCAGCAGCCAAGGGACAGGGGGCTATTTTGGTGGCAATCAGCCCCAGCATTTT
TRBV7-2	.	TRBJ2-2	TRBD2	CASSLVGGANTGELFF	TGTGCCAGCAGCTTAGTTGGGGGGGCGAACACCGGGGAGCTGTTTTTT
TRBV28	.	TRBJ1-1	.	CASSPPDSYTEAFF	TGTGCCAGCAGCCCCCCCGACAGTTACACTGAAGCTTTCTTT
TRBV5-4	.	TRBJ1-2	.	CASSFVGRNNYGYTF	TGTGCCAGCAGCTTTGTGGGCCGGAATAACTATGGCTACACCTTC
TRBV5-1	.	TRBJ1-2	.	CASSSTGRWNGYTF	TGCGCCAGCAGCTCGACCGGACGGTGGAATGGCTACACCTTC
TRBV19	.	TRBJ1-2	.	CASSADKDYGYTF	TGTGCCAGTAGTGCGGACAAAGACTATGGCTACACCTTC
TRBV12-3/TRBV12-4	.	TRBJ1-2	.	CASSLPTVGYTF	TGTGCCAGCAGCCTACCTACAGTTGGCTACACCTTC
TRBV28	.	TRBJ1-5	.	CASSTHGGVDQPQHF	TGTGCCAGCAGTACACACGGGGGGGTGGATCAGCCCCAGCATTTT
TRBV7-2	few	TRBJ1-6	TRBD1	CASSSRGLFNSPLHF	TGTGCCAGCAGCTCAAGGGGGCTCTTTAATTCACCCCTCCACTTT
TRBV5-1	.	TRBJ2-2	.	CASSRLLAANTGELFF	TGCGCCAGCAGCCGGCTACTAGCTGCGAACACCGGGGAGCTGTTTTTT
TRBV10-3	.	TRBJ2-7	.	CAISESGYPYEQYF	TGTGCCATCAGTGAGTCTGGCTACCCCTACGAGCAGTACTTC
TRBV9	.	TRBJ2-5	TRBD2	CASSETGGGVQETQYF	TGTGCCAGCAGTGAGACGGGCGGGGGAGTTCAAGAGACCCAGTACTTC
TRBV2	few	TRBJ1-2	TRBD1	CASSRGQGDYGYTF	TGTGCCAGCAGCCGGGGACAGGGGGACTATGGCTACACCTTC
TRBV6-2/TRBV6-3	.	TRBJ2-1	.	CASSSARVSDEQFF	TGTGCCAGCAGTTCGGCCAGGGTGAGCGATGAGCAGTTCTTC
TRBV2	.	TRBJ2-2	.	CAKRLANTGELFF	TGTGCCAAAAGGCTAGCGAATACCGGGGAGCTGTTTTTT
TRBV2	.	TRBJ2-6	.	CASSEARQGGLSGANVLTF	TGTGCCAGCAGTGAAGCGCGTCAGGGGGGGCTCTCTGGGGCCAACGTCCTGACTTTC
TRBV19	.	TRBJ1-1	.	CASSTGLGTEAFF	TGTGCCAGTAGTACGGGGCTGGGAACTGAAGCTTTCTTT
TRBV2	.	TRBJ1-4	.	CASRGPGPPNEKLFF	TGTGCCAGCAGAGGCCCGGGACCGCCTAATGAAAAACTGTTTTTT
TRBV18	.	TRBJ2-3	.	CASSPSVGGGPDTQYF	TGTGCCAGCTCACCAAGTGTTGGCGGGGGCCCAGATACGCAGTATTTT
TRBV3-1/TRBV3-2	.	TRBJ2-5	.	CASSRGQETQYF	TGTGCCAGCAGCCGCGGCCAAGAGACCCAGTACTTC
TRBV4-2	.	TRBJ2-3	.	CASSRVSETDTQYF	TGTGCCAGCAGCAGGGTCTCCGAGACAGATACGCAGTATTTT
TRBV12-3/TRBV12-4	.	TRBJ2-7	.	CASSFHGSYEQYF	TGTGCCAGCAGTTTTCACGGCTCCTACGAGCAGTACTTC